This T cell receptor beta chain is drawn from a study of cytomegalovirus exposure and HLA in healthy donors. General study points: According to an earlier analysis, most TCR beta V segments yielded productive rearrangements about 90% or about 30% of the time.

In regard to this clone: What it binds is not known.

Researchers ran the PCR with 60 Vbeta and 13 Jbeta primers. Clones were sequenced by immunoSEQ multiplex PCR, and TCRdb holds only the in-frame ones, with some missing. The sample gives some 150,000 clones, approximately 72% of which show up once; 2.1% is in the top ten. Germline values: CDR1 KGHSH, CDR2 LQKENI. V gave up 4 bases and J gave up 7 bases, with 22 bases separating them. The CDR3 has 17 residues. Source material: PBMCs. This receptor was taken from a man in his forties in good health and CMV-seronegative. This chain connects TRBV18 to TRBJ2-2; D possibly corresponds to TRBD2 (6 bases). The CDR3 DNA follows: TGTGCCAGCTCACGAGAGACTAGTAGGCGTGTTGGCGGGGAGCTGTTTTTT. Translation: CASSRETSRRVGGELFF.